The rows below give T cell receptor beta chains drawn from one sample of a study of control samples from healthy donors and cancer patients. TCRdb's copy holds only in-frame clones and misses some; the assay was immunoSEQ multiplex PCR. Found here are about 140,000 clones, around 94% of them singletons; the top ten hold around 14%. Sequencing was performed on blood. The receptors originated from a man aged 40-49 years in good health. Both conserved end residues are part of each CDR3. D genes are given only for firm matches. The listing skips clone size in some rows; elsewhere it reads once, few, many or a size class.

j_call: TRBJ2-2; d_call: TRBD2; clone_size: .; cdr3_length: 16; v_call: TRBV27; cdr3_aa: CASTSRLAVGTGELFF; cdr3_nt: TGTGCCAGCACCAGTAGACTAGCGGTCGGGACCGGGGAGCTGTTTTTT
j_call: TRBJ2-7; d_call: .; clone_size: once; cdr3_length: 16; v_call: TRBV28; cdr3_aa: CASSKLRGSSSYEQYF; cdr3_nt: TGTGCCAGCAGCAAACTCAGAGGGTCCAGCTCCTACGAGCAGTACTTC
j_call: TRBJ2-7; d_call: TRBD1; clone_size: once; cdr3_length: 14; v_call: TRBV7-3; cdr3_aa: CASSLTGTAGEQYF; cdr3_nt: TGTGCCAGCAGCTTGACAGGGACAGCAGGCGAGCAGTACTTC
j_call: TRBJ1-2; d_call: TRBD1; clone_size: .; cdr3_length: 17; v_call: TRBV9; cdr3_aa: CASSVGIGQGVGDGYTF; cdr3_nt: TGTGCCAGCAGCGTAGGGATAGGACAGGGGGTAGGGGATGGCTACACCTTC
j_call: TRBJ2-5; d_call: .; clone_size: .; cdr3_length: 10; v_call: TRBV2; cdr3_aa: CASRAETQYF; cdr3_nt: TGTGCCAGCAGAGCGGAGACCCAGTACTTC
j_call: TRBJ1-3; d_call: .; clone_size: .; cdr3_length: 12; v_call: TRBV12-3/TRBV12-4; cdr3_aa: CASSLSGNTIYF; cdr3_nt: TGTGCCAGCAGTTTATCCGGAAACACCATATATTTT
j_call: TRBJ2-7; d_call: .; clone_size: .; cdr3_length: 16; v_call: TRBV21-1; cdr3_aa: CASITTDPGDIYEQYF; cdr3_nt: TGTGCCAGCATCACAACGGACCCAGGCGACATCTACGAGCAGTACTTC
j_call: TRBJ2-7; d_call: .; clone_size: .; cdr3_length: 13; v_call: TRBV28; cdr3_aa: CASRLQVSYEQYF; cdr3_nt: TGTGCCAGCAGGCTACAGGTCTCCTACGAGCAGTACTTC
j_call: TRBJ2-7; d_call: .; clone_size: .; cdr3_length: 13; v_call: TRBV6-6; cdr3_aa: CASGMDGSYEQYF; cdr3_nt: TGTGCCAGCGGAATGGACGGTTCCTACGAGCAGTACTTC
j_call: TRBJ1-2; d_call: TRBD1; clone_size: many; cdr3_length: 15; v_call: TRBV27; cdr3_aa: CASSSLTGGSNGYTF; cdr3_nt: TGTGCCAGCAGTTCCCTTACAGGGGGCTCCAATGGCTACACCTTC
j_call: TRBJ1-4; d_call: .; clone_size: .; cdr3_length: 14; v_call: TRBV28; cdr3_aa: CASSFQGTNEKLFF; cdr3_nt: TGTGCCAGCAGTTTCCAGGGGACTAATGAAAAACTGTTTTTT
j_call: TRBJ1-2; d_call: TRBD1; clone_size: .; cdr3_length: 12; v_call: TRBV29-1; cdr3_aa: CSVSDRGNGYTF; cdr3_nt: TGCAGCGTGTCTGACAGGGGGAACGGCTACACCTTC
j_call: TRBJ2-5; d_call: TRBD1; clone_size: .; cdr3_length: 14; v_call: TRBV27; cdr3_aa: CASRKSTGGETQYF; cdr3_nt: TGTGCCAGCAGGAAATCGACAGGGGGAGAGACCCAGTACTTC
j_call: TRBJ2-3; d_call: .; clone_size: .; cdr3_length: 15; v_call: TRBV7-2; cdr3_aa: CASSLSLHGTDTQYF; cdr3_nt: TGTGCCAGCAGCTTATCCCTCCATGGCACAGATACGCAGTATTTT
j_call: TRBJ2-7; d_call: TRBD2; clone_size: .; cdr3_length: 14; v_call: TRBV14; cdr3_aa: CASSQAGELYEQYF; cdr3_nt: TGTGCCAGCAGCCAGGCGGGAGAATTGTACGAGCAGTACTTC
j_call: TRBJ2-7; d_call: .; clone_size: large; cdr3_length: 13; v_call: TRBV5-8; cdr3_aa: CASSLGQSYEQYF; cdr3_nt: TGTGCCAGCAGCCTAGGACAGTCCTACGAGCAGTACTTC
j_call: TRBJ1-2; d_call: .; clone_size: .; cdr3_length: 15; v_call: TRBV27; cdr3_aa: CASSLSLTAPYGYTF; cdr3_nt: TGTGCCAGCAGTTTATCCTTGACCGCTCCCTATGGCTACACCTTC
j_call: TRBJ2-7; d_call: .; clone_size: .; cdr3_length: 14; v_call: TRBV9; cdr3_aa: CASSDRDGAYEQYF; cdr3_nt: TGTGCCAGCAGCGACCGGGACGGCGCCTACGAGCAGTACTTC
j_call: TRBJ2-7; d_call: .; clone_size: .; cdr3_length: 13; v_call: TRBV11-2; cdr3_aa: CASSRSTDYEQYF; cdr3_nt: TGTGCCAGCAGCCGTAGCACCGACTACGAGCAGTACTTC
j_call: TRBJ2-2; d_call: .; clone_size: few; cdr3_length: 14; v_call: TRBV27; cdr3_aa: CASSATQGTGELFF; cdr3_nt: TGTGCCAGCAGTGCCACTCAGGGAACCGGGGAGCTGTTTTTT
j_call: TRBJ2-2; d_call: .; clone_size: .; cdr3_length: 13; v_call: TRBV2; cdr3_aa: CASSSTNTGELFF; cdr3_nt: TGTGCCAGCAGTTCTACGAACACCGGGGAGCTGTTTTTT
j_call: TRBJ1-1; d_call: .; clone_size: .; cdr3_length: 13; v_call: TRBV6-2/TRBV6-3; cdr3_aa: CASSYELGTEAFF; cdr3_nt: TGTGCCAGCAGTTATGAGTTAGGGACTGAAGCTTTCTTT
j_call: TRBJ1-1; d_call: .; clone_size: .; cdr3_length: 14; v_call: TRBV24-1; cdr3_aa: CATIRVAGNTEAFF; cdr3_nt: TGTGCCACCATCCGTGTGGCAGGTAACACTGAAGCTTTCTTT
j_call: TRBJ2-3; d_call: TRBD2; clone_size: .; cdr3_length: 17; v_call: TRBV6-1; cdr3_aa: CASSEARLAGGVDTQYF; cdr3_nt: TGTGCCAGCAGTGAAGCGAGGCTAGCGGGAGGTGTAGATACGCAGTATTTT
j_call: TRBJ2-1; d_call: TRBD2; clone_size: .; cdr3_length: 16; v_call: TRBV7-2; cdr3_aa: CASSDGLAGDRDEQFF; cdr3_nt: TGTGCCAGCAGCGACGGACTAGCGGGAGACCGCGATGAGCAGTTCTTC
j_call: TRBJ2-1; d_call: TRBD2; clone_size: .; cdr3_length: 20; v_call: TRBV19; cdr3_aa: CASSTYPTSGSQSSYNEQFF; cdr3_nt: TGTGCCAGTAGTACATATCCCACTAGCGGGAGCCAAAGCTCCTACAATGAGCAGTTCTTC
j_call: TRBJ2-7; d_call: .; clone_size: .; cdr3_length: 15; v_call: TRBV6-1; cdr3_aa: CASSEVGDNSYEQYF; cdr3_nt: TGTGCCAGCAGTGAAGTAGGGGATAACTCCTACGAGCAGTACTTC
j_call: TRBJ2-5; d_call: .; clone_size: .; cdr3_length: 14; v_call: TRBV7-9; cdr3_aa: CASSSRTYEETQYF; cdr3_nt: TGTGCCAGCAGCTCCCGGACATACGAAGAGACCCAGTACTTC
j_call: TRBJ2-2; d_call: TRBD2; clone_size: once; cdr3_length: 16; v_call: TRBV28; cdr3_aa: CASSTSSGLFTGELFF; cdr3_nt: TGTGCCAGCAGTACCTCTAGCGGACTTTTCACCGGGGAGCTGTTTTTT
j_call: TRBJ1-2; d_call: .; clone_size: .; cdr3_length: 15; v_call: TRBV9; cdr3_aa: CASSVGGGLNYGYTF; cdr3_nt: TGTGCCAGCAGCGTAGGCGGGGGTCTAAACTATGGCTACACCTTC
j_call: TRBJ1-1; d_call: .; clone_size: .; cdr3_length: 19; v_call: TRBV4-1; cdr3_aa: CASSQEGSGRRISYTEAFF; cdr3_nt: TGCGCCAGCAGCCAAGAGGGGAGCGGGCGACGGATCTCTTACACTGAAGCTTTCTTT
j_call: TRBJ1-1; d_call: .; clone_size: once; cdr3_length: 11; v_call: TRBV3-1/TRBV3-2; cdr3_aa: CASSQDSEAFF; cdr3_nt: TGTGCCAGCAGCCAAGATTCGGAAGCTTTCTTT
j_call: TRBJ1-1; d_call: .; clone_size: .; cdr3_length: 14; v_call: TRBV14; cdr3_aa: CASSQVGTNTEAFF; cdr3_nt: TGTGCCAGCAGCCAAGTTGGCACCAACACTGAAGCTTTCTTT